This T cell receptor (beta chain) was sequenced for a study of blood T cell repertoires in COVID-19. In the original processing: For nucleated cells, counts were estimated from reference gene primer amplification. Repertoires were generated with immunoSEQ multiplex PCR, while TCRdb's copy carries only in-frame clones and drops some. V and J calls and clone size are those listed in that table; D and trimming were worked out from the DNA. The table has about 87,000 clones, over 70% seen once. Sequenced sample: peripheral blood. This clonotype originated in a woman between 50 and 59 years old with acute or convalescent COVID-19.

The CDR3 DNA sequence: TGTGCCAGCAGCAGTGAGCTACGCGATCAGCCCCAGCATTTT. Protein sequence: CASSSELRDQPQHF. V usage is TRBV7-8 and J usage is TRBJ1-5, with D uncertain. CDR1 is SGHVS, CDR2 FQNEAQ, per germline. V shed 5 bases and J shed 5 bases, with 13 bases lying between them. The CDR3 totals 14 residues.